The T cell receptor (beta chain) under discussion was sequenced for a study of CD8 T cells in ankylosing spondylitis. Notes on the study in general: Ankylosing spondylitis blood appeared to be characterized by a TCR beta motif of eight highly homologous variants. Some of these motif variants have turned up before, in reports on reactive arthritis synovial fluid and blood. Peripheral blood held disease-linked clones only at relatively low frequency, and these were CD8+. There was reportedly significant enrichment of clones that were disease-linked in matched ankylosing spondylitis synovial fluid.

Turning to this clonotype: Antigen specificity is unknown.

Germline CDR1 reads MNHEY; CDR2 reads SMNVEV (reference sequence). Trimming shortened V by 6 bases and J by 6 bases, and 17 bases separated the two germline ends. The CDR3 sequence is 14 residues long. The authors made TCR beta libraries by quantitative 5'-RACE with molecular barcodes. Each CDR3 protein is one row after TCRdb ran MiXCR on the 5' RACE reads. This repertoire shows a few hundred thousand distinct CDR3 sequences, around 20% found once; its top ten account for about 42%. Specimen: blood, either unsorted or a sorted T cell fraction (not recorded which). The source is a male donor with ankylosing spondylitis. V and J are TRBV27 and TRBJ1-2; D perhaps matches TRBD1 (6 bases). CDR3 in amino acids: CASSSIAGGHGYTF. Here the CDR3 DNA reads TGTGCCAGCAGCTCCATTGCGGGGGGCCATGGCTACACCTTC.